The T cell receptor beta chain under discussion was sequenced for a study of blood T cell repertoires in COVID-19. As for the study in general: Samples taken during acute and convalescent COVID-19 were collected in the United States, Italy and Spain.

Repertoires were generated with immunoSEQ multiplex PCR, while TCRdb's copy carries only in-frame clones and drops some. The sample comprises some 130,000 clones, about 89% of which are singletons, and 4.3% rests with the top ten. This CDR3 contains 14 residues. V gave up 0 bases and J gave up 3 bases, with 10 bases separating them. Germline-derived CDR1 and CDR2 are SGDLS and YYNGEE. The sequencing sample was made of peripheral blood. The chain employs TRBV9 and TRBJ2-7; no firm D call. The TCR originated in a man aged 60-69 years with COVID-19, enrolled during active disease. DNA of the CDR3: TGTGCCAGCAGCGTAGGAGTCATGGTCTACGAGCAGTACTTC. Amino acids: CASSVGVMVYEQYF.